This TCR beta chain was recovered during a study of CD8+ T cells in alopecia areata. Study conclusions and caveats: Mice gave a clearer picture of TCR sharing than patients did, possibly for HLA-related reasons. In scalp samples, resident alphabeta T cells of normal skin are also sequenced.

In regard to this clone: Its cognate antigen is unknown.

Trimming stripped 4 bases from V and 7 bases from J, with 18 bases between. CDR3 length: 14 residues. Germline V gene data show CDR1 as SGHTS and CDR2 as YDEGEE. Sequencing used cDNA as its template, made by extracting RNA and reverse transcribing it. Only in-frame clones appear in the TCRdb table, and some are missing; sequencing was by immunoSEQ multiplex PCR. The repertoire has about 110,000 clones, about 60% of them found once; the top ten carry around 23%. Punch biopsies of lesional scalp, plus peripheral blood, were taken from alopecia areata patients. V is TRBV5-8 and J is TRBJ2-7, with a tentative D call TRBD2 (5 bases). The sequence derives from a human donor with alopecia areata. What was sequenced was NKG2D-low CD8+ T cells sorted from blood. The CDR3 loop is CASSRSSGSGEQYF. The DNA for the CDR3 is TGTGCCAGCAGCCGTTCTTCTGGATCGGGGGAGCAGTACTTC.